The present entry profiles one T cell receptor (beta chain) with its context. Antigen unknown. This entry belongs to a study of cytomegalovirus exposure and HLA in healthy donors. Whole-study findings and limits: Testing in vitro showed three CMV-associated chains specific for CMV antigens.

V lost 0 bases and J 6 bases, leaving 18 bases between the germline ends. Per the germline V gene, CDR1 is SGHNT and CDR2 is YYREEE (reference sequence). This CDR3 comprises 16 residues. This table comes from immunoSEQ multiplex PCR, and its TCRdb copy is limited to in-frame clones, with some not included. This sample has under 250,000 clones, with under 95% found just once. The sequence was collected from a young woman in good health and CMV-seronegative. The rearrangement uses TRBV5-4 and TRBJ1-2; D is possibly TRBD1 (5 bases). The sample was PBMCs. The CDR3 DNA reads TGTGCCAGCAGCTTGGATCCACAGGCAAAGCCTCATGGCTACACCTTC. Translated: CASSLDPQAKPHGYTF.